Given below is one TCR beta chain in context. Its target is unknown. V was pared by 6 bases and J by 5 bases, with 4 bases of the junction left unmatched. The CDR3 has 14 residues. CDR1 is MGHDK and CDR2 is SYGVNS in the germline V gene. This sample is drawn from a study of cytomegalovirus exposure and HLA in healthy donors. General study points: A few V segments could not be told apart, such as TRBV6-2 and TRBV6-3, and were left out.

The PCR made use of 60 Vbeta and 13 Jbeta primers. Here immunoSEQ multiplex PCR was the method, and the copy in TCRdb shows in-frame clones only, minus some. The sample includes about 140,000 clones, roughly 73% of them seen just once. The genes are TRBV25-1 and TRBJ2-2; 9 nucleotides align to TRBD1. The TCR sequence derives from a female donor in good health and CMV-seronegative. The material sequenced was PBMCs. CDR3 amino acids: CASRRTGETGELFF. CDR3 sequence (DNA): TGTGCCAGCAGAAGGACAGGGGAAACCGGGGAGCTGTTTTTT. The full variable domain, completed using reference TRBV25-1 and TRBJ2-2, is EADIYQTPRYLVIGTGKKITLECSQTMGHDKMYWYQQDPGMELHLIHYSYGVNSTEKGDLSSESTVSRIRTEHFPLTLESARPSHTSQYLCASRRTGETGELFFGEGSRLTVL.